One and the same sample provided the 22 T cell receptor beta chains below, sequenced in a study of blood T cells in healthy people across ages. A second PCR, run for roughly 6 to 11 cycles, used a sample-barcoded 5' primer plus a J-beta primer mix. TCRdb called the 5' RACE reads again in MiXCR, with one record for every CDR3 protein. Of about 650,000 distinct CDR3 sequences listed, approximately 30% are singletons. The sequencing input was blood. These receptors were collected from a woman over 75 in good health.

Only a few counts were recorded for this clonotype. This chain connects TRBV27 to TRBJ2-7; D remains unclear. Germline values: CDR1 MNHEY, CDR2 SMNVEV (reference sequence). This CDR3 spans 15 amino acids. The V and J ends lost 5 bases and 0 bases respectively, with 14 bases between them. The CDR3 bases are TGTGCCAGCAGTACCTGGAGTTCGAGCTCCTACGAGCAGTACTTC. It is translated as CASSTWSSSSYEQYF.

Ten or more counts support this clonotype. In nucleotides, the CDR3 is TGTGCCAGCAGTTATCGCAGTTCACCCCTCCACTTT. Translation gives CASSYRSSPLHF. The genes are TRBV6-5 and TRBJ1-6; D remains ambiguous. Germline CDR1 is MNHEY and CDR2 is SVGAGI. Trimming took off 3 bases at V and 9 bases at J, with 6 bases between the two ends. The CDR3 runs to 12 residues.

As regards this clonotype: This may be a read error, as it is one base from a much larger clone. This chain uses TRBV29-1 with TRBJ2-1, with a tentative D call TRBD1 (5 bases). CDR3 length equals 14 residues. Germline V gives CDR1 SQVTM, CDR2 ANQGSEA. Deletions cut 0 bases from V and 12 bases from J, with 18 bases between. The CDR3 sequence: CSVEEARAGAGQFF. The CDR3 DNA is TGCAGCGTTGAAGAAGCAAGGGCTGGGGCTGGGCAGTTCTTC.

The J gene is TRBJ2-5, the V gene TRBV6-5, with a possible D match to TRBD1 (7 bases). Germline V lookup: CDR1 MNHEY, CDR2 SVGAGI. This CDR3 is 15 amino acids long. V was shortened by 6 bases and J by 5 bases, with 19 bases between the two germline ends. CDR3 sequence (DNA): TGTGCCAGCAGACGACGGAGACAGGGAGGTGAGACCCAGTACTTC. This sequence encodes CASRRRRQGGETQYF.

This CDR3 is CASRGGQAGRIFPNSPLHF. In nucleotides, the CDR3 is TGTGCCAGCAGGGGGGGGCAGGCAGGGCGGATCTTTCCTAATTCACCCCTCCACTTT. The chain links TRBV7-2 to TRBJ1-6, with D possibly being TRBD1 (6 bases). CDR1 SGHTA and CDR2 FQGNSA come from the germline V gene. This CDR3 region has 19 residues. V shed 6 bases and J shed 6 bases, with 27 bases lying between them.

In the case of this clonotype: Just one base apart from a much larger clone, this may be a read error. This rearrangement joins TRBV3-1 to TRBJ2-1; no firm D call. This CDR3 is built from 14 residues. Germline values: CDR1 LGHDT, CDR2 YNNKEL (reference sequence). V gave up 4 bases and J gave up 4 bases, with 11 bases separating them. This chain's CDR3 is CASSRTQSYNEQFF. DNA of the CDR3: TGTGCCAGCAGCCGAACACAGAGTTACAATGAGCAGTTCTTC.

The table lists this clonotype with many counts. The chain carries TRBV7-2 and TRBJ1-6, with D perhaps TRBD1 (6 bases). The CDR3 loop spans 15 amino acids. The V gene lost 0 bases and the J gene lost 9 bases, with 12 bases spanning the gap. Looked up from germline, CDR1 is SGHTA and CDR2 is FQGNSA. The DNA for the CDR3 is TGTGCCAGCAGCTTAGCAGGACAGAGAGGTTCACCCCTCCACTTT. Protein: CASSLAGQRGSPLHF.

This clonotype appeared a few times. This chain connects TRBV6-6 to TRBJ2-1; no firm D call. The V end lost 0 bases, the J end lost 2 bases, and 11 bases lay between the germline ends. This CDR3 comprises 16 residues. Looked up from germline, CDR1 is MNHNY and CDR2 is SVGAGI (reference sequence). The DNA for the CDR3 is TGTGCCAGCAGTTACTCCCTGGCGGCTACCTACAATGAGCAGTTCTTC. Translating gives CASSYSLAATYNEQFF.

This clonotype was recorded once. This CDR3 reads CASSKAKAGLRRAFF. CDR3 DNA sequence: TGTGCCAGCAGCAAAGCAAAGGCAGGGCTCCGTAGGGCTTTCTTT. The rearrangement joins TRBV21-1 to TRBJ1-1. TRBV21-1 is noted as a pseudogene. This CDR3 has 15 residues.

This clonotype has ten or more counts. The CDR3 region has the DNA TGCGCCAGCAGCTGGCGGGCTGATGACACAGATACGCAGTATTTT. This codes for CASSWRADDTDTQYF. The chain employs TRBV5-1 and TRBJ2-3, with a tentative D call TRBD2 (5 bases). This CDR3 has 15 residues. The V end lost 3 bases, the J end lost 2 bases, and 13 bases lay between the germline ends. CDR1 and CDR2 from the germline V gene are SGHRS and YFSETQ.

This sequence joins TRBV7-9 and TRBJ2-5, with TRBD2 as a possible D gene (7 bases). The V end was cut by 0 bases, the J end by 1 base, with 15 bases between. CDR3 length equals 17 residues. CDR1 SEHNR and CDR2 FQNEAQ come from the germline V gene (reference sequence). The CDR3 is CASSLAGGPGPQETQYF. The CDR3 DNA reads TGTGCCAGCAGCTTAGCGGGGGGGCCTGGACCCCAAGAGACCCAGTACTTC.

In its sample, this clonotype was seen many times. The chain employs TRBV4-3 and TRBJ1-2; D gene ambiguous. This CDR3 has 15 amino acids. With 0 bases removed from V and 4 bases from J, the gap between germline ends came to 12 bases. The germline gives CDR1 LGHNA, CDR2 YSLEER. CDR3 nucleotides: TGCGCCAGCAGCCAAGACTCCTTCACCGGCTATGGCTACACCTTC. Its protein product is CASSQDSFTGYGYTF.

This clonotype was counted between two and nine times. J is TRBJ1-2 and V is TRBV6-2 or TRBV6-3; possible D gene TRBD1, 5 bases. Trimming stripped 5 bases from V and 0 bases from J, with 16 bases between. CDR1 and CDR2 (germline): MNHEY, SVGEGT. The CDR3 length is 16 residues. The CDR3 region is CASSTTRQITNYGYTF. As DNA, the CDR3 is TGTGCCAGCAGTACAACCCGACAGATAACTAACTATGGCTACACCTTC.

This clonotype was counted a few times. The chain recombines TRBV12-3 or TRBV12-4 with TRBJ2-3, with 8 bases aligning to TRBD1. This CDR3 comprises 15 residues. J was trimmed by 0 bases and V by 6 bases; bases with no gene match: 5. The CDR3 here is CASSGGQASTDTQYF. DNA of the CDR3: TGTGCCAGCAGCGGGGGACAGGCGAGCACAGATACGCAGTATTTT.

This clonotype was seen a few times. The chain is built from TRBV20-1 and TRBJ2-3; no clear D gene. The CDR3 spans 12 residues. Trimming removed 0 bases at V and 14 bases at J, with 15 bases between. Looked up from germline, CDR1 is DFQATT and CDR2 is SNEGSKA (reference sequence). DNA of the CDR3: TGCAGTGCTAGAGATCTCGGGCGCGGCTCGTATTTT. It codes for CSARDLGRGSYF.

Regarding this clonotype: Just one base apart from a much larger clone, this may be a read error. The chain links TRBV7-2 to TRBJ2-4, with 8 bases matching TRBD1. The J call may not be correct, given that the DNA end is closer to TRBJ2-7. The CDR3 is 15 amino acids. Germline V gene lookup returns CDR1 SGHTA and CDR2 FQGNSA. CDR3 amino acids: CASSLRTGMVYEQYF. The CDR3 DNA follows: TGTGCCAGCAGCCTCCGGACAGGGATGGTTTACGAGCAGTACTTC.

The CDR3 bases are TGCGCCAGCAGCCAAGATTCGACAGGAACTTATAATTCACCCCTCCACTTT. Protein sequence: CASSQDSTGTYNSPLHF. The chain recombines TRBV4-3 with TRBJ1-6, with D perhaps matching TRBD1 (6 bases). The CDR3 consists of 17 residues. The germline V gene has CDR1 LGHNA and CDR2 YSLEER. V was shortened by 0 bases and J by 4 bases, with 13 bases between the two germline ends.

This clonotype turned up a few times. V is TRBV6-2 or TRBV6-3 and J is TRBJ1-5, with TRBD1 as a possible D gene (5 bases). V dropped 1 base and J dropped 4 bases, with 14 bases sitting between them. The length of the CDR3 is 16 residues. In germline, CDR1 is MNHEY, CDR2 SVGEGT. CDR3 amino acids: CASSYYFTQGNQPQHF. The CDR3 region has the DNA TGTGCCAGCAGTTACTATTTCACCCAGGGTAATCAGCCCCAGCATTTT.

The genes are TRBV12-3 or TRBV12-4 and TRBJ1-2; TRBD1 agrees at 7 bases. The CDR3 consists of 14 residues. With V trimmed by 8 bases and J by 5 bases, 11 bases remained unmatched. The CDR3 nucleotides read TGTGCCAGCGGCCCAGAACAGGGGCGTTATGGCTACACCTTC. Protein sequence: CASGPEQGRYGYTF.

Turning to this clonotype: This may be a read error: a much more frequent sequence differs by one nucleotide. The rearrangement links TRBV20-1 to TRBJ1-2; 7 positions match TRBD1. CDR3 size: 14 residues. V dropped 0 bases and J dropped 8; count of bases not matched to a gene: 9. CDR1 and CDR2 (germline): DFQATT, SNEGSKA (reference sequence). CDR3 nucleotide sequence: TGCAGTGCTAGAGACGAGACAGGGTGCCGCGGCTACACCTTC. Encoded protein: CSARDETGCRGYTF.

This clonotype occurred once. This rearrangement joins TRBV20-1 to TRBJ1-1; D unclear. CDR1 is DFQATT, CDR2 SNEGSKA, per germline (reference sequence). Trimming removed 7 bases at V and 0 bases at J, with 12 bases between. The CDR3 covers 13 residues. The CDR3 loop reads CSGRTGMNTEAFF. CDR3 nucleotide sequence: TGCAGTGGACGGACGGGGATGAACACTGAAGCTTTCTTT.

The chain combines TRBV7-2 with TRBJ2-5; 7 bases match TRBD2. Germline V gene data show CDR1 as SGHTA and CDR2 as FQGNSA. CDR3 length: 14 residues. V lost 7 bases and J lost 1; bases outside the gene matches: 6. CDR3 nucleotide sequence: TGTGCCAGCAATCAAGCGGGACCCCAAGAGACCCAGTACTTC. It specifies CASNQAGPQETQYF.